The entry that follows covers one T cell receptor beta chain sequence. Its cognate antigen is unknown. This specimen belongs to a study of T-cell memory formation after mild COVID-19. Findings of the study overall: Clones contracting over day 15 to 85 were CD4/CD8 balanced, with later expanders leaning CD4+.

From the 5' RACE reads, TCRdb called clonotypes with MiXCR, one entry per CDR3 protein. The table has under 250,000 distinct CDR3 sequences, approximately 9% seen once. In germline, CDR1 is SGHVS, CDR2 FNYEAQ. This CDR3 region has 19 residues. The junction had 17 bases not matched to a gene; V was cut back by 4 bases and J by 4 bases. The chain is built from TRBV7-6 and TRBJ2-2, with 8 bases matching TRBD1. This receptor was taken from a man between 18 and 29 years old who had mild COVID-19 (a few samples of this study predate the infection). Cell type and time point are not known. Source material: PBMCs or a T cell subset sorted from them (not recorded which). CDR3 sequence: CASSWDNRVRGRPTGELFF. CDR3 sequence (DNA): TGTGCCAGCAGCTGGGACAACAGAGTCAGGGGGCGGCCCACCGGGGAGCTGTTTTTT.